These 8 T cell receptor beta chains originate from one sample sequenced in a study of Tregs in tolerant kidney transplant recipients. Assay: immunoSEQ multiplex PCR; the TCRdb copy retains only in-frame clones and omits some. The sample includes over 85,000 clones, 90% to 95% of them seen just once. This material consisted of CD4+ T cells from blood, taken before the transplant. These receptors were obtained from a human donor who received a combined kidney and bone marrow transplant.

CDR3 in DNA: TGTGCCTGGAGTGACTATTACAGGGTTTCTAATTCACCCCTCCACTTT. Amino acid sequence: CAWSDYYRVSNSPLHF. The chain has TRBV30 and TRBJ1-6, with D tentatively TRBD1 (6 bases). CDR1 and CDR2 from the germline V gene are GTSNPN and SVGIG (reference sequence). V was clipped by 1 base and J by 6 bases, with 16 bases between them. The CDR3 totals 16 residues.

The CDR3 protein is CASSPIGQPPSYGYTF. The CDR3 DNA reads as TGTGCCAGCTCACCCATTGGACAGCCCCCCTCTTATGGCTACACCTTC. The genes are TRBV18 and TRBJ1-2, with D maybe TRBD1 (6 bases). V lost 3 bases to trimming and J lost 5 bases, with 19 bases between them. The CDR3 sequence is 16 residues long. The germline V gene encodes CDR1 KGHSH and CDR2 LQKENI.

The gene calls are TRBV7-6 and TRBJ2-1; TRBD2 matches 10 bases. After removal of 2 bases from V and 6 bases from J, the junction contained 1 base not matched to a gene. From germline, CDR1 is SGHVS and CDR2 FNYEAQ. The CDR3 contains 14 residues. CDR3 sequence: CASSLQRGGNEQFF. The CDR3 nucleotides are TGTGCCAGCAGCTTACAGCGGGGGGGCAATGAGCAGTTCTTC.

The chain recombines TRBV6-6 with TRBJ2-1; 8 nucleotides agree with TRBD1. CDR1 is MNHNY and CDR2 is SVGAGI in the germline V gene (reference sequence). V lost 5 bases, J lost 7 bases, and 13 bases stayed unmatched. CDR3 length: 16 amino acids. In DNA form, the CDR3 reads TGTGCCAGCAGTAAGGTTTTCTCGGGACAGGAGAATGAGCAGTTCTTC. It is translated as CASSKVFSGQENEQFF.

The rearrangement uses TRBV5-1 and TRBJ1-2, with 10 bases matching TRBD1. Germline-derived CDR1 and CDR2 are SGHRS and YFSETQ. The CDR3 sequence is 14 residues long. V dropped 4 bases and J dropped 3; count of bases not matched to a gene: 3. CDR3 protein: CASSGGTGDYGYTF. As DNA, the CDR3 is TGCGCCAGCAGCGGAGGGACAGGGGACTATGGCTACACCTTC.

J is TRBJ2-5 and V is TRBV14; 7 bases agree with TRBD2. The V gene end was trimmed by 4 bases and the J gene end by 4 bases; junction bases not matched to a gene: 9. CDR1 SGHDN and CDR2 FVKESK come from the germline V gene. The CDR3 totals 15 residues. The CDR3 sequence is CASSPLLAVGETQYF. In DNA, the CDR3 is TGTGCCAGCAGCCCTTTGCTAGCGGTGGGAGAGACCCAGTACTTC.

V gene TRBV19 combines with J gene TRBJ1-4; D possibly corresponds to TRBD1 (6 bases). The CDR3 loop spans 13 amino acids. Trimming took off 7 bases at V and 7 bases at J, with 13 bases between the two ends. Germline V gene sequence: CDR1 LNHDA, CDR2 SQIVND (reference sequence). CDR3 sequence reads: CASTSTGTEKLFF. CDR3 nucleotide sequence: TGTGCCAGTACAAGTACAGGGACTGAAAAACTGTTTTTT.

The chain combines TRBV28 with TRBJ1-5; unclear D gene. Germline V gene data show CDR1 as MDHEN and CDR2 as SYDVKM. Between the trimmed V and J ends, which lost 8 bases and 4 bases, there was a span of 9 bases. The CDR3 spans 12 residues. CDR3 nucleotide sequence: TGTGCCAGCGGCCGAGGAAATCAGCCCCAGCATTTT. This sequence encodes CASGRGNQPQHF.